A selection of T cell receptor beta chains follows, all from one sample in a study of blood T cells in healthy people across ages. TCRdb reprocessed the 5' RACE reads with MiXCR, giving one entry per CDR3 protein. The table has hundreds of thousands of distinct CDR3 sequences, roughly a quarter seen once. These data were also reused for a study on T cells of mothers and their children.

Sequenced material: blood. The receptors shown here come from a boy aged 2 to 9 in good health. Both conserved end residues are part of each CDR3. The D gene is left open where the match is weak. Expanded clones are given a class, and other clones once, few, many or no size at all.

d_call: TRBD1; v_call: TRBV29-1; j_call: TRBJ2-1; clone_size: few; cdr3_nt: TGCAGCGTGACCGGGACAGGGGGAACGACCTTC; cdr3_aa: CSVTGTGGTTF
d_call: .; v_call: TRBV3-1; j_call: TRBJ2-4; clone_size: few; cdr3_nt: TGTGCCAGCAGCCAGGCAGACCGCATTCAGTACTTC; cdr3_aa: CASSQADRIQYF
d_call: .; v_call: TRBV5-4; j_call: TRBJ1-1; clone_size: .; cdr3_nt: TGTGCCAGCAGCTTCGACTTGAACACTGAAGCTTTCTTT; cdr3_aa: CASSFDLNTEAFF
d_call: TRBD2; v_call: TRBV7-2; j_call: TRBJ2-5; clone_size: .; cdr3_nt: TGTGCCAGCAGCTTAGTATCGGGAGGGTGGGAGACCCAGTACTTC; cdr3_aa: CASSLVSGGWETQYF
d_call: TRBD1; v_call: TRBV10-3; j_call: TRBJ1-3; clone_size: .; cdr3_nt: TGTGCCATCAGTGAGCCTCTTCGACAGGGTAGAAACACCATATATTTT; cdr3_aa: CAISEPLRQGRNTIYF
d_call: .; v_call: TRBV5-1; j_call: TRBJ2-5; clone_size: .; cdr3_nt: TGCGCCAGCAGCTTGGGAGGGACTGAGGGAGAGACCCAGTACTTC; cdr3_aa: CASSLGGTEGETQYF
d_call: .; v_call: TRBV5-6; j_call: TRBJ1-1; clone_size: few; cdr3_nt: TGTGCCAGCAGCTTGGGCAGGGGCCCTGAAGCTTTCTTT; cdr3_aa: CASSLGRGPEAFF
d_call: .; v_call: TRBV29-1; j_call: TRBJ2-5; clone_size: few; cdr3_nt: TGCAGCGTAGCGGAGACCCAGTACTTC; cdr3_aa: CSVAETQYF
d_call: .; v_call: TRBV3-1; j_call: TRBJ2-3; clone_size: .; cdr3_nt: TGTGCCAGCAGCCAAGATCGGCGATTTACTAGCACAGATACGCAATATTTT; cdr3_aa: CASSQDRRFTSTDTQYF
d_call: .; v_call: TRBV30; j_call: TRBJ2-4; clone_size: few; cdr3_nt: TGTGCCTGGAGTGTAGGGCTAACCATAGCCAAAAACATTCAGTACTTC; cdr3_aa: CAWSVGLTIAKNIQYF
d_call: TRBD1; v_call: TRBV6-1; j_call: TRBJ1-1; clone_size: .; cdr3_nt: TGTGCCAGCCGGGACAGGGGAGGGGACACTGAAGCTTTCTTT; cdr3_aa: CASRDRGGDTEAFF
d_call: .; v_call: TRBV5-1; j_call: TRBJ2-3; clone_size: .; cdr3_nt: TGCGCCAGCAGCTTGGGTCTAGCGCAAACAGATACGCAGTATTTT; cdr3_aa: CASSLGLAQTDTQYF
d_call: .; v_call: TRBV5-1; j_call: TRBJ2-7; clone_size: .; cdr3_nt: TGCGCCAGCAGCTTGACGGGGGGCGGGTTCTACGAGCAGTACTTC; cdr3_aa: CASSLTGGGFYEQYF
d_call: .; v_call: TRBV20-1; j_call: TRBJ2-5; clone_size: .; cdr3_nt: TGCAGTGCTATCACGGAGGGGTTGGAGACCCAGTACTTC; cdr3_aa: CSAITEGLETQYF
d_call: .; v_call: TRBV20-1; j_call: TRBJ2-3; clone_size: .; cdr3_nt: TGCAGTGCTAGTGGGGGGGGCTTATCTAGCACAGATACGCAGTATTTT; cdr3_aa: CSASGGGLSSTDTQYF
d_call: TRBD2; v_call: TRBV12-3/TRBV12-4; j_call: TRBJ2-1; clone_size: few; cdr3_nt: TGTGCCAGCAGCCGGACCGGGACTAGCGGAAAAAATGAGCAGTTCTTC; cdr3_aa: CASSRTGTSGKNEQFF
d_call: .; v_call: TRBV20-1; j_call: TRBJ2-7; clone_size: .; cdr3_nt: TGCAGTGCTAGACTCTCAAACGAGCAGTACTTC; cdr3_aa: CSARLSNEQYF
d_call: .; v_call: TRBV20-1; j_call: TRBJ2-1; clone_size: .; cdr3_nt: TGCAGTGCTAGAACGTCGGGGGCGCAAATGATAGCGCAGTTCTTC; cdr3_aa: CSARTSGAQMIAQFF
d_call: TRBD2; v_call: TRBV7-2; j_call: TRBJ2-1; clone_size: .; cdr3_nt: TGTGCCAGCAGCCGTACTAGCGACTACAATGAGCAGTTCTTC; cdr3_aa: CASSRTSDYNEQFF
d_call: .; v_call: TRBV5-1; j_call: TRBJ1-3; clone_size: .; cdr3_nt: TGCGCCAGCAGCTTGGGGGGTTTGGACAACTCTGGAAACACCATATATTTT; cdr3_aa: CASSLGGLDNSGNTIYF
d_call: TRBD1; v_call: TRBV27; j_call: TRBJ2-4; clone_size: .; cdr3_nt: TGTGCCAGCAGTTCACGGCCCCAGGGGGCTAGTTCCGCCAAAAACATTCAGTACTTC; cdr3_aa: CASSSRPQGASSAKNIQYF
d_call: .; v_call: TRBV29-1; j_call: TRBJ2-2; clone_size: few; cdr3_nt: TGCAGCGTTGAACAGGGGAAAACCGGGGAGCTGTTTTTT; cdr3_aa: CSVEQGKTGELFF
d_call: .; v_call: TRBV20-1; j_call: TRBJ2-7; clone_size: few; cdr3_nt: TGCAGTGCAAGAGGGGGACGGGGGGCGATCTACGAGCAGTACTTC; cdr3_aa: CSARGGRGAIYEQYF
d_call: .; v_call: TRBV5-1; j_call: TRBJ2-3; clone_size: few; cdr3_nt: TGCGCCAGCAGCTCACCGCTACGGCACACAGATACGCAGTATTTT; cdr3_aa: CASSSPLRHTDTQYF
d_call: .; v_call: TRBV9; j_call: TRBJ2-1; clone_size: few; cdr3_nt: TGTGCCAGCAGCGTAGCAGGAAGTGAGCAGTTCTTC; cdr3_aa: CASSVAGSEQFF
d_call: .; v_call: TRBV28; j_call: TRBJ1-4; clone_size: .; cdr3_nt: TGTGCCAGCAGTCCGGGACGGCAACTGTTTTTT; cdr3_aa: CASSPGRQLFF
d_call: TRBD1; v_call: TRBV18; j_call: TRBJ1-4; clone_size: few; cdr3_nt: TGTGCCAGCTTACTTGACAGGGTGACCTCAACTAATGAAAAACTGTTTTTT; cdr3_aa: CASLLDRVTSTNEKLFF
d_call: TRBD2; v_call: TRBV7-9; j_call: TRBJ2-7; clone_size: few; cdr3_nt: TGTGCCAGCAGCTTCTCCCGACTAGCGGGCGAGCAGTACTTC; cdr3_aa: CASSFSRLAGEQYF
d_call: .; v_call: TRBV6-9; j_call: TRBJ2-1; clone_size: few; cdr3_nt: TGTGCCAGCAGTTCCGGAGCTAATGAGCAGTTCTTC; cdr3_aa: CASSSGANEQFF
d_call: .; v_call: TRBV20-1; j_call: TRBJ2-4; clone_size: few; cdr3_nt: TGCAGTGGTCGGGAAAGGCAGGGCTTAGCCAAAAACATTCAGTACTTC; cdr3_aa: CSGRERQGLAKNIQYF
d_call: .; v_call: TRBV6-6; j_call: TRBJ2-2; clone_size: .; cdr3_nt: TGTGCCAGCAGTCAGACAGCCACCGGGGAGCTGTTTTTT; cdr3_aa: CASSQTATGELFF
d_call: TRBD2; v_call: TRBV20-1; j_call: TRBJ2-7; clone_size: .; cdr3_nt: TGCAGTGCTGGGACTAGCGGGAGACGGTACGAGCAGTACTTC; cdr3_aa: CSAGTSGRRYEQYF
d_call: TRBD2; v_call: TRBV11-2; j_call: TRBJ2-1; clone_size: few; cdr3_nt: TGTGCCAGCAGCGACAGCGGGGGGGCCCGAAATGAGCAGTTCTTC; cdr3_aa: CASSDSGGARNEQFF
d_call: .; v_call: TRBV6-1; j_call: TRBJ1-2; clone_size: .; cdr3_nt: TGTGCCAGCAGCGGTAGGGGGGCGCTTGGCTACACCTTC; cdr3_aa: CASSGRGALGYTF
d_call: .; v_call: TRBV27; j_call: TRBJ2-7; clone_size: .; cdr3_nt: TGTGCCAGCAGTCCATTCCCCAGGGTGGGGCCCTACGAGCAGTACTTC; cdr3_aa: CASSPFPRVGPYEQYF